The clone carrying this T cell receptor (beta chain) was observed once. This entry belongs to a study of blood T cell repertoires in COVID-19. Background on the study: Some COVID-19 samples were acute and others convalescent; all came from the United States, Italy and Spain. T cells, B-cell-depleted T cells, or PBMCs supplied cDNA or gDNA.

Original analysis: Reference gene primers were amplified, and this amplification served to estimate nucleated cell counts. The table came from immunoSEQ multiplex PCR; TCRdb's copy has only in-frame clones and leaves some out. V, J and clone size were drawn from that table, and D and trimming were deduced from the DNA. This table has 200,000 to 250,000 clones, approximately 82% appearing once. Looked up from germline, CDR1 is SGHRS and CDR2 is YFSETQ. This CDR3 has 16 amino acids. With 2 bases clipped from V and 7 bases from J, the junction kept 9 bases outside the gene matches. This sequence was found in a woman older than 75 with active or convalescent COVID-19. Sequenced: peripheral blood. The genes are TRBV5-1 and TRBJ2-7; 13 bases map to TRBD2. The CDR3 DNA reads TGCGCCAGCAGCTTTAGCGGGACTAGCGGGGCCTGGGAGCAGTACTTC. This encodes CASSFSGTSGAWEQYF.